A selection of T cell receptor beta chains follows, all from one sample in a study of cytomegalovirus exposure and HLA in healthy donors. Generated by immunoSEQ multiplex PCR, the TCRdb table keeps only in-frame clones and is missing some. The profile shows some 150,000 clones, around a tenth of them singletons. Sample: PBMCs. Source of these receptors: a man aged 45-65 years in good health and CMV-seronegative. Both conserved end residues are part of each CDR3. A D gene is named only where the DNA matches it firmly. Expanded clones get a size class; other rows say once, few or many, or leave the size out.

length	D	size	V	J	DNA	CDR3
18	-	few	TRBV21-1	TRBJ1-5	TGTGCCAGCAGCAAAACAGTTTGGGCAGGGCAACGCAATCAGCCCCAGCATTTT	CASSKTVWAGQRNQPQHF
14	TRBD1	-	TRBV29-1	TRBJ2-5	TGCAGCGTTGACCGGACAGGGCAGCAAGAGACCCAGTACTTC	CSVDRTGQQETQYF
16	-	-	TRBV19	TRBJ2-7	TGTGCCAGTAGTATAGCCCTGACAGATCCCGTCTACGAGCAGTACTTC	CASSIALTDPVYEQYF
15	-	-	TRBV9	TRBJ2-7	TGTGCCAGCAGCGTATTATGGGGGGGGCAGAGTGAGCAGTACTTC	CASSVLWGGQSEQYF
15	-	few	TRBV28	TRBJ2-3	TGTGCCAGCAGTTCGCCCCAGGGAAACACAGATACGCAGTATTTT	CASSSPQGNTDTQYF
13	TRBD1	-	TRBV9	TRBJ1-1	TGTGACAGAAGCGTGTCGACAGGGACTGAAGCTTTCTTT	CDRSVSTGTEAFF
17	-	few	TRBV6-1	TRBJ1-5	TGTGCCAGCAGTGACCGCCGGCGGTGGGGCTTCAATCAGCCCCAGCATTTT	CASSDRRRWGFNQPQHF
12	-	-	TRBV12-5	TRBJ2-7	TGTGCTAGTCCGTCACTAGCTGGCGAGCAGTACTTC	CASPSLAGEQYF
14	-	few	TRBV18	TRBJ2-2	TGTGCCAGCTCACCGTCAACTAACACCGGGGAGCTGTTTTTT	CASSPSTNTGELFF
15	-	few	TRBV4-1	TRBJ2-3	TGCGCCAGCAGCCAAGAACAGTTAGTTACAGATACGCAGTATTTT	CASSQEQLVTDTQYF
14	-	few	TRBV9	TRBJ2-7	TGTGCCAGCAGCGTAGGACGAGGATCCTACGAGCAGTACTTC	CASSVGRGSYEQYF
13	TRBD2	few	TRBV13	TRBJ2-5	TGTGCCAGCAGCTTAGTAGCGGGGGGGGCCCAGTACTTC	CASSLVAGGAQYF
12	-	-	TRBV30	TRBJ2-7	TGTGCCTGGGACAGGAGCTCCTACGAGCAGTACTTC	CAWDRSSYEQYF
18	TRBD2	few	TRBV7-3	TRBJ2-5	TGTGCCAGCAGCTCCCAACCCTCTCGACTAGCGGGGGAGGAGACCCAGTACTTC	CASSSQPSRLAGEETQYF
16	TRBD2	few	TRBV5-1	TRBJ2-7	TGCGCCAGCAGCTCCCGGACTAGCGGGGGGGTCGGCGAGCAGTACTTC	CASSSRTSGGVGEQYF
13	TRBD1	-	TRBV7-6	TRBJ1-2	TGTGCCAGCAGCTTAGGACAGGGAGGTGGCTACACCTTC	CASSLGQGGGYTF
16	TRBD1	few	TRBV5-1	TRBJ1-1	TGCGCCAGCAGCCCAGAGACAGGGTGGATGAACACTGAAGCTTTCTTT	CASSPETGWMNTEAFF
17	TRBD1	few	TRBV18	TRBJ2-6	TGTGCCAGCTCACTGGGGACAGCCCGGTCTGGGGCCAACGTCCTGACTTTC	CASSLGTARSGANVLTF
12	-	few	TRBV28	TRBJ1-2	TGTGCCAGCAGGCAGACTAACTATGGCTACACCTTC	CASRQTNYGYTF
16	-	few	TRBV11-1	TRBJ2-2	TGTGCCAGCAGCCGACGGGGGACGAAGAACACCGGGGAGCTGTTTTTT	CASSRRGTKNTGELFF
14	-	few	TRBV30	TRBJ1-1	TGTGCCTGGAGTGTAACGGGAGCGGACACTGAAGCTTTCTTT	CAWSVTGADTEAFF
11	-	-	TRBV30	TRBJ1-2	TGTGCCTGGAGAATCGGGGATGGCTACACCTTC	CAWRIGDGYTF
16	TRBD1	few	TRBV7-2	TRBJ1-3	TGTGCCAGCAGCTCTCCCTGGACAGGGGCTGGAAACACCATATATTTT	CASSSPWTGAGNTIYF
15	-	-	TRBV6-1	TRBJ1-3	TGTGCCAGCAGTGAACAGGACAACTCTGGAAACACCATATATTTT	CASSEQDNSGNTIYF
16	-	few	TRBV5-1	TRBJ1-3	TGCGCCAGCAGCTGGGGGGACGCCAACTTCGGAAACACCATATATTTT	CASSWGDANFGNTIYF
16	TRBD2	few	TRBV5-1	TRBJ2-1	TGCGCCAGCAGCCCGGATGAGCGGGAGAGGTACAATGAGCAGTTCTTC	CASSPDERERYNEQFF
16	TRBD1	-	TRBV5-1	TRBJ1-1	TGCGCCAGCAGCTTGGAGACGGGACAGGGGAACACTGAAGCTTTCTTT	CASSLETGQGNTEAFF
14	-	-	TRBV18	TRBJ2-5	TGTGCCAGCTCACCACGGCAGACTCAAGAGACCCAGTACTTC	CASSPRQTQETQYF
15	TRBD1	-	TRBV7-3	TRBJ1-2	TGTGCCAGCAGCTTAACGGGACAGGGGGCGATTGGCTACACCTTC	CASSLTGQGAIGYTF